A single sample gave rise to the 14 T cell receptor beta chains below, sequenced in a study of blood T cell repertoires in COVID-19. Measured with immunoSEQ multiplex PCR; TCRdb has only the in-frame clones, and not every one. The repertoire includes about 220,000 clones, 70% to 85% of them detected once, and roughly 3.5% sits in the top ten. The sequenced material came from PBMCs or T cells enriched from blood (not recorded which). Receptors originate from a woman in her fifties or sixties who had recovered from COVID-19.

This clone was observed once. The chain is built from TRBV15 and TRBJ2-5; TRBD2 aligns across 10 bases. Trimming at V came to 0 bases and at J to 4 bases, leaving 14 bases not matched to a gene. Germline values: CDR1 LNHNV, CDR2 YYDKDF (reference sequence). This CDR3 spans 19 amino acids. CDR3 sequence reads: CATSRDRPLAGDTRETQYF. The CDR3 DNA follows: TGTGCCACCAGCAGAGATCGGCCCCTAGCGGGAGATACGCGAGAGACCCAGTACTTC.

The V gene is TRBV10-3, the J gene TRBJ2-4; 11 bases align to TRBD1. Germline V lookup: CDR1 ENHRY, CDR2 SYGVKD. The junction had 2 bases not matched to a gene; V was cut back by 3 bases and J by 1 base. The CDR3 runs to 16 residues. CDR3 sequence (DNA): TGTGCCATCAGTGAACGGGACAGGGGGGCCAAAAACATTCAGTACTTC. It codes for CAISERDRGAKNIQYF.

The V call is TRBV11-2, the J call TRBJ2-3; 11 bases align to TRBD2. The V gene end was trimmed by 2 bases and the J gene end by 5 bases; junction bases not matched to a gene: 0. Germline CDR1 is SGHAT and CDR2 is FQNNGV. The CDR3 covers 14 residues. CDR3 nucleotide sequence: TGTGCCAGCAGCTTAACTAGCGGGGGAGATACGCAGTATTTT. Translation: CASSLTSGGDTQYF.

The V call is TRBV7-2, the J call TRBJ2-5; 10 nucleotides agree with TRBD2. The CDR3 is made up of 16 amino acids. The V and J ends lost 1 base and 7 bases, in that order; junction bases with no gene match: 9. Per germline, CDR1 SGHTA and CDR2 FQGNSA. CDR3 DNA: TGTGCCAGCAGCTTAGATCCTAGCGGGAGTTGGGGGACCCAGTACTTC. Amino acid sequence: CASSLDPSGSWGTQYF.

The chain is built from TRBV6-5 and TRBJ2-5; a weak D match, TRBD2 (6 bases). Germline V CDR1 and CDR2: MNHEY, SVGAGI. The CDR3 runs to 15 residues. V shed 2 bases and J shed 2 bases, with 12 bases lying between them. CDR3 nucleotide sequence: TGTGCCAGCAGTTACGTTGCGGGGCAGCAAGAGACCCAGTACTTC. This translates into CASSYVAGQQETQYF.

The V call is TRBV5-4, the J call TRBJ1-1; tentatively, D is TRBD1 (5 bases). The V end lost 3 bases, the J end lost 0 bases, and 12 bases lay between the germline ends. CDR1 and CDR2 from the germline V gene are SGHNT and YYREEE (reference sequence). CDR3 size: 15 residues. In nucleotides, the CDR3 is TGTGCCAGCAGCTCCCGGACACTCATGAACACTGAAGCTTTCTTT. As protein: CASSSRTLMNTEAFF. Combining the CDR3 with reference TRBV5-4 and TRBJ1-1 gives the whole variable domain ETGVTQSPTHLIKTRGQQVTLRCSSQSGHNTVSWYQQALGQGPQFIFQYYREEENGRGNFPPRFSGLQFPNYSSELNVNALELDDSALYLCASSSRTLMNTEAFFGQGTRLTVV.

The chain combines TRBV12-3 or TRBV12-4 with TRBJ1-1; D call uncertain. This CDR3 is 11 amino acids long. V was clipped by 3 bases and J by 6 bases, with 5 bases between them. The CDR3 here is CASSLGAEAFF. The CDR3 bases are TGTGCCAGCAGTTTGGGCGCTGAAGCTTTCTTT.

The J gene is TRBJ1-4, the V gene TRBV4-3; no clear D gene. The CDR3 sequence is 16 residues long. Per the germline V gene, CDR1 is LGHNA and CDR2 is YSLEER. Between the trimmed V and J ends, which lost 1 base and 6 bases, there was a span of 15 bases. CDR3: CASSQVWGGDDEKLFF. In DNA, the CDR3 is TGCGCCAGCAGCCAAGTTTGGGGAGGAGATGATGAAAAACTGTTTTTT.

J is TRBJ1-2 and V is TRBV27, with 7 bases aligning to TRBD1. V lost 6 bases to trimming and J lost 1 base; unmatched junction nucleotides: 2. From germline, CDR1 is MNHEY and CDR2 SMNVEV (reference sequence). The CDR3 covers 13 residues. CDR3 amino acids: CASRGQSNYGYTF. CDR3 nucleotide sequence: TGTGCCAGCAGGGGACAGAGTAACTATGGCTACACCTTC.

The CDR3 DNA is TGTGCCAGCAGCTTGGGACTAGCGAAGAACACCGGGGAGCTGTTTTTT. Protein product: CASSLGLAKNTGELFF. The chain has TRBV5-8 and TRBJ2-2; TRBD2 agrees at 8 bases. The CDR3 is 16 amino acids. Germline assignment: CDR1 SGHTS and CDR2 YDEGEE. J was trimmed by 1 base and V by 0 bases; bases with no gene match: 2.

This rearrangement joins TRBV24-1 to TRBJ2-2; TRBD2 is a possible D gene (5 bases). Trimming left V 1 base short and J 0 bases short, with 14 bases between. CDR3 length equals 18 residues. Germline-derived CDR1 and CDR2 are KGHDR and SFDVKD. The CDR3 DNA follows: TGTGCCACCAGTGATTTAGGGAGCCCCTGGTCGAACACCGGGGAGCTGTTTTTT. Protein sequence: CATSDLGSPWSNTGELFF.

The gene calls are TRBV6-5 and TRBJ1-1, with TRBD1 as a possible D gene (5 bases). The CDR3 has 14 amino acids. Germline lookup yields CDR1 MNHEY and CDR2 SVGAGI. Trimming removed 0 bases at V and 2 bases at J, with 7 bases between. The CDR3 bases are TGTGCCAGCAGTTACTCTCAGGGTAACACTGAAGCTTTCTTT. Translated, it gives CASSYSQGNTEAFF.

V usage is TRBV6-5 and J usage is TRBJ1-1, with D uncertain. V lost 5 bases, J lost 1 base, and 14 bases lay in between. This CDR3 contains 15 residues. The germline V gene encodes CDR1 MNHEY and CDR2 SVGAGI. The CDR3 loop is CASSPQTPQNTEAFF. The CDR3 bases are TGTGCCAGCAGTCCGCAGACACCGCAGAACACTGAAGCTTTCTTT.

This rearrangement joins TRBV29-1 to TRBJ1-5; D perhaps matches TRBD1 (5 bases). V lost 0 bases and J lost 6, with 12 bases in between. The CDR3 is 14 amino acids. Germline V gives CDR1 SQVTM, CDR2 ANQGSEA. CDR3 in DNA: TGCAGCGTTGAAGAAGGCGGGGGGGGTCAGCCCCAGCATTTT. It specifies CSVEEGGGGQPQHF. Combining the CDR3 with reference TRBV29-1 and TRBJ1-5 gives the whole variable domain SAVISQKPSRDICQRGTSLTIQCQVDSQVTMMFWYRQQPGQSLTLIATANQGSEATYESGFVIDKFPISRPNLTFSTLTVSNMSPEDSSIYLCSVEEGGGGQPQHFGDGTRLSIL.